The clone carrying this TCR beta chain has just a few counts. Its antigen is unknown. This sample is drawn from a study of vaccination and CD4 T cells after COVID-19. As for the study in general: Blood was drawn a median around 71 days post second dose, range 14 to 241.

The germline gives CDR1 MNHEY, CDR2 SVGEGT. The CDR3 sequence is 14 residues long. The V and J ends lost 2 bases and 2 bases respectively, with 9 bases between them. The treatment here: roughly 11-day PBMC culture with coronavirus spike peptide pools or control peptides (ViraFEST assay). At days 3 and 7, half the medium was exchanged for fresh IL-2 medium. Cultured CD4+ T-cell DNA underwent Oncomine TCR Beta short-read sequencing. TCRdb called the PCR reads again in MiXCR, with one record for every CDR3 protein. Of roughly 11,000 distinct CDR3 sequences in the sample, less than 55% were seen once. The sample comprised CD4+ T cells from blood, cultured in vitro. The TCR sequence derives from a human donor who had recovered from COVID-19. This chain connects TRBV6-2 or TRBV6-3 to TRBJ1-2; D is undetermined. The CDR3 spells CASSYPRINYGYTF. The CDR3 DNA is TGTGCCAGCAGTTACCCGCGAATCAACTATGGCTACACCTTC.